This T cell receptor (beta chain) appears in the sequencing data of a study of T cells in Graves' hyperthyroidism and ophthalmopathy. Looking at the study overall: Initial diagnosis, before any treatment, was when peripheral blood was collected.

In this sample, this clonotype turned up many times. Hyperthyroidism in the patients, aged 18 to 65, was newly diagnosed and under 2 months in duration. It was uncontrolled infection, other autoimmune disease, pregnancy or lactation that excluded patients. Orbital computed tomography, thyroid ultrasound, serum thyroxine and TRAb, and clinical symptoms together informed the diagnoses. Amplification yielded TCR beta CDR3 regions, with RNA transcripts as the source. A set of HTBI primers served as the primers for a first-round RT-PCR of the TCR CDR3. From the multiplex PCR reads, TCRdb called clonotypes with MiXCR, one entry per CDR3 protein. The table shows about 400,000 distinct CDR3 sequences, with under 15% occurring only once. V lost 6 bases to trimming and J lost 5 bases; unmatched junction nucleotides: 8. The CDR3 has 14 amino acids.

This TCR derives from a woman aged 30 to 39 with Graves' hyperthyroidism. Material for sequencing was blood. V is TRBV12-3 or TRBV12-4 and J is TRBJ2-5; TRBD1 matches at 8 bases. In DNA form, the CDR3 reads TGTGCCAGCAGACGGACAGGGCTTTTTGAGACCCAGTACTTC. This codes for CASRRTGLFETQYF.